This T cell receptor beta chain is drawn from a study of CD8+ T cells in alopecia areata. The germline V gene has CDR1 LNHDA and CDR2 SQIVND (reference sequence). V shed 5 bases and J shed 3 bases, with 17 bases lying between them. This CDR3 comprises 16 residues. As the sequencing template, cDNA was produced by extracting RNA and reverse transcribing it. Method: immunoSEQ multiplex PCR; TCRdb's copy keeps in-frame clones and lacks some. The sample gives about 210,000 clones, 55% to 70% of which show up once; around 4.3% is in the top ten. Concerning this clone itself: Its antigen is as yet unknown.

Treatment: oral pan-JAK inhibitor, 5-10 mg twice daily. CD4+ and CD8+ T cells were sorted from PBMCs stained for CD3, CD4 and CD8. General study findings and limits: For patients receiving tofacitinib, scalp clonality and expanded CD8+ clones among the top 100 significantly decreased.

This specimen consisted of CD4+ T cells sorted from blood, obtained at week 4, from a patient treated with tofacitinib. The chain combines TRBV19 with TRBJ1-5; D call uncertain. The receptor comes from a human donor with alopecia areata. CDR3 nucleotide sequence: TGTGCCAGTAGTTCACGGGCCCCTTGGGTCAATCAGCCCCAGCATTTT. Encoded protein: CASSSRAPWVNQPQHF.